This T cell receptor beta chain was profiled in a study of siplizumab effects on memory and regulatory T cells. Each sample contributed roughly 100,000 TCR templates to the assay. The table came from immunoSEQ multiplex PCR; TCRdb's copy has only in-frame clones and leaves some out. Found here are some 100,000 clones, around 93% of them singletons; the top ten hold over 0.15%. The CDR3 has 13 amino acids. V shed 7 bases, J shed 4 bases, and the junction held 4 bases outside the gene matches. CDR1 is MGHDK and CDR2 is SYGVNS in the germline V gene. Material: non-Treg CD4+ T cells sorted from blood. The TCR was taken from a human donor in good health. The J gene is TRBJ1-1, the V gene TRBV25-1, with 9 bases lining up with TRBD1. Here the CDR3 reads CASTEQGATEAFF. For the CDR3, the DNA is TGTGCCAGCACCGAACAGGGGGCCACTGAAGCTTTCTTT.